Described below is a single T cell receptor beta chain sequence and its context. The data were obtained in a study of blood T cell repertoires in COVID-19. CDR1 and CDR2 from the germline V gene are MNHNS and SASEGT. This CDR3 has 11 amino acids. Trimming cost V 3 bases and J 8 bases, with 7 bases left between them. Repertoires were generated with immunoSEQ multiplex PCR, while TCRdb's copy carries only in-frame clones and drops some. The table shows almost 300,000 clones, with over 85% occurring only once. This receptor was obtained from a woman aged 25 to 39 with COVID-19, enrolled during active disease. The chain joins TRBV6-1 to TRBJ1-2; no definite D call. The sample comprised peripheral blood. This CDR3 is CASSEKRGYTF. The CDR3 coding sequence is TGTGCCAGCAGTGAGAAGAGGGGCTACACCTTC.